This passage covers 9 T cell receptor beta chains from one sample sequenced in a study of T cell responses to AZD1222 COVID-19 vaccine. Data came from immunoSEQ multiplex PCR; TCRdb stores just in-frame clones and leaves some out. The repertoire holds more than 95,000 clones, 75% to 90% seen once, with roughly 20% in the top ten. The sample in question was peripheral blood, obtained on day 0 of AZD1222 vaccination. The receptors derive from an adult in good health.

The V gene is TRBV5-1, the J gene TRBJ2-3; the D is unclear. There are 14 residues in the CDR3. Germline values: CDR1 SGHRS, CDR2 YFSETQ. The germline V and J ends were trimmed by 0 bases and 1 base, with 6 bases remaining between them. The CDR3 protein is CASSLEGRTDTQYF. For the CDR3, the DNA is TGCGCCAGCAGCTTGGAAGGGCGCACAGATACGCAGTATTTT.

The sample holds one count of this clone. CDR3 nucleotide sequence: TGTGCCAGCAGCTTAGCCCGGGGGTCCTACGAGCAGTACTTC. Its translation is CASSLARGSYEQYF. The chain links TRBV13 to TRBJ2-7, with D maybe TRBD2 (6 bases). V lost 1 base and J 1 base, leaving 8 bases between the germline ends. Germline lookup yields CDR1 PRHDT and CDR2 FYEKMQ (reference sequence). The CDR3 totals 14 residues. The complete variable domain, with remaining parts taken from reference TRBV13 and TRBJ2-7, reads AAGVIQSPRHLIKEKRETATLKCYPIPRHDTVYWYQQGPGQDPQFLISFYEKMQSDKGSIPDRFSAQQFSDYHSELNMSSLELGDSALYFCASSLARGSYEQYFGPGTRLTVT.

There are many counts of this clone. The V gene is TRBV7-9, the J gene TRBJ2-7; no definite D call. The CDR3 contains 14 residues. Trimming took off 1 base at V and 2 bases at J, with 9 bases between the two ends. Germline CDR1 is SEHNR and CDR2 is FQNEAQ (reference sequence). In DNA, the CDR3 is TGTGCCAGCAGCTTAGGGTTCGTAACCTACGAGCAGTACTTC. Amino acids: CASSLGFVTYEQYF.

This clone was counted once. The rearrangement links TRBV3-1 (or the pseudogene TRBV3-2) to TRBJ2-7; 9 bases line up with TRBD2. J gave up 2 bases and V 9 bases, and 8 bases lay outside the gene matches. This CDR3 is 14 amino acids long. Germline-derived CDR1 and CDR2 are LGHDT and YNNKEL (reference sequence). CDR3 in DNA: TGTGCCAGTAGCGGGGGCGCACTTACCTACGAGCAGTACTTC. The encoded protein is CASSGGALTYEQYF.

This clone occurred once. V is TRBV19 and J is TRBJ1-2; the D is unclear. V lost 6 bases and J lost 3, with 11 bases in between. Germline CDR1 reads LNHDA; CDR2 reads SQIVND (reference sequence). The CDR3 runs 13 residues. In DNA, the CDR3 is TGTGCCAGTAGACGAGGTAGTGACTATGGCTACACCTTC. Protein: CASRRGSDYGYTF.

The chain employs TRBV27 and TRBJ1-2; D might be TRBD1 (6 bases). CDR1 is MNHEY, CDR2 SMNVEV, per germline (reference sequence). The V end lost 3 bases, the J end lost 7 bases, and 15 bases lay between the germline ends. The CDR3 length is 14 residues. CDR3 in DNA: TGTGCCAGCAGTTTCCGGGACAATGGTGTTGGCTACACCTTC. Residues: CASSFRDNGVGYTF.

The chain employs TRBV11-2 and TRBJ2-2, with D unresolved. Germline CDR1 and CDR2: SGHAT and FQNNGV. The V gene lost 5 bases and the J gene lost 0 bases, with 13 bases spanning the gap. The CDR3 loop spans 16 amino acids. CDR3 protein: CASSPGRSANTGELFF. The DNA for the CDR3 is TGTGCCAGCAGCCCAGGACGTTCCGCGAACACCGGGGAGCTGTTTTTT.

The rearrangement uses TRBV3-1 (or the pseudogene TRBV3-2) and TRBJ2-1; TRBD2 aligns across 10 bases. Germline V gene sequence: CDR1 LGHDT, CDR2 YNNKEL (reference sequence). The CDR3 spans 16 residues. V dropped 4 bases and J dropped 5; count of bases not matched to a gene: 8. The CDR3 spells CASSPTRGLANNEQFF. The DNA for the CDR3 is TGTGCCAGCAGCCCAACCCGGGGACTAGCGAACAATGAGCAGTTCTTC.

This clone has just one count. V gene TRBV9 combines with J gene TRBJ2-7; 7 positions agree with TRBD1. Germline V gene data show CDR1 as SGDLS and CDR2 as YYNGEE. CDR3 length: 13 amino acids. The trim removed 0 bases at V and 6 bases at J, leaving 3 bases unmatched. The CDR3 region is CASSVEQGSEQYF. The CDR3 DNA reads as TGTGCCAGCAGCGTAGAACAGGGGTCCGAGCAGTACTTC.